The T cell receptor beta chain under discussion was sequenced for a study of blood T cell repertoires in COVID-19. The CDR3 is 12 amino acids. Germline CDR1 is MNHEY and CDR2 is SVGAGI. V lost 2 bases to trimming and J lost 14 bases, with 10 bases between them. Sequencing was performed with immunoSEQ multiplex PCR; in TCRdb, only in-frame clones are kept and a portion is missing. The sample shows 150,000 to 200,000 clones, around 82% of them seen only once. Specimen: peripheral blood. This receptor was taken from a woman in her thirties or forties with COVID-19, enrolled during active disease. V is TRBV6-5 and J is TRBJ1-6, with a tentative D call TRBD1 (6 bases). CDR3 sequence reads: CASSYAQGALHF. CDR3 DNA sequence: TGTGCCAGCAGTTACGCACAGGGAGCCCTCCACTTT.